The next 21 T cell receptor beta chains were all read from a single sample in a study of blood T cells in healthy people across ages. Primers used in a second PCR of roughly 6 to 12 cycles were a sample-barcoded 5' primer and a J-beta primer mix. TCRdb independently ran MiXCR on the 5' RACE reads; one entry per CDR3 protein. Here the sample spans roughly 720,000 distinct CDR3 sequences, 53% being singletons. Sequencing was carried out using blood. The receptors originated from a man older than 75 in good health.

The V gene is TRBV3-1, the J gene TRBJ1-1; no reliable D call. The CDR3 runs to 13 residues. Germline loops: CDR1 LGHDT, CDR2 YNNKEL (reference sequence). V was trimmed by 1 base and J by 1 base, leaving 4 bases between them. CDR3 loop: CASSQVGNTEAFF. The CDR3 DNA reads TGTGCCAGCAGCCAAGTTGGGAACACTGAAGCTTTCTTT.

This clonotype was detected ten times or more. This chain joins TRBV20-1 and TRBJ2-7; no definite D call. This CDR3 is 11 amino acids long. Germline CDR1 is DFQATT and CDR2 is SNEGSKA (reference sequence). The V end was cut by 6 bases, the J end by 3 bases, with 9 bases between. CDR3 DNA sequence: TGCAGTGCGTCGTCCGGCTACGAGCAGTACTTC. Translation gives CSASSGYEQYF.

This clonotype was observed once. The chain recombines TRBV2 with TRBJ2-7; weak D call: TRBD2 (6 bases). The length of the CDR3 is 13 residues. The V end was cut by 10 bases, the J end by 1 base, with 14 bases between. CDR1 and CDR2 from the germline V gene are SNHLY and FYNNEI. In DNA, the CDR3 is TGTGCCACTACGGGTAGCGGTTCCTACGAGCAGTACTTC. This sequence encodes CATTGSGSYEQYF.

This chain uses TRBV5-6 with TRBJ2-6, with 11 nucleotides matching TRBD1. Germline V gene sequence: CDR1 SGHDT, CDR2 YYEEEE. This CDR3 has 17 residues. The V segment lost 4 bases and the J segment 2 bases; nucleotides outside the gene matches: 5. The CDR3 DNA reads as TGTGCCAGCAGCCTCGGACAGGGGGCGGCTGGGGCCAACGTCCTGACTTTC. This sequence encodes CASSLGQGAAGANVLTF.

The J gene is TRBJ1-3, the V gene TRBV5-6, with D possibly TRBD1 on 6 matching bases. CDR3 length equals 15 residues. Deletions cut 4 bases from V and 4 bases from J, with 15 bases between. The germline gives CDR1 SGHDT, CDR2 YYEEEE. This CDR3 reads CASSVTGFSGNTIYF. CDR3 coding DNA: TGTGCCAGCAGCGTTACAGGGTTTTCCGGAAACACCATATATTTT.

The chain carries TRBV6-6 and TRBJ1-4; D is possibly TRBD1 (5 bases). V was cut by 5 bases and J by 10 bases, with 20 bases left in between. Germline lookup yields CDR1 MNHNY and CDR2 SVGAGI (reference sequence). The CDR3 extends over 15 amino acids. CDR3 in DNA: TGTGCCAGCAGTCCCCTCGGGGAGGGCGGGGGAAAACTGTTTTTT. Translated: CASSPLGEGGGKLFF.

V gene TRBV15 combines with J gene TRBJ1-3, with 7 bases identical to TRBD1. The V and J ends lost 4 bases and 4 bases, in that order; junction bases with no gene match: 7. CDR3 length: 15 residues. Germline CDR1 LNHNV, CDR2 YYDKDF (reference sequence). The CDR3 reads CATSTDRLSGNTIYF. CDR3 nucleotide sequence: TGTGCCACCAGCACGGACAGGCTTTCCGGAAACACCATATATTTT.

The gene calls are TRBV6-2 or TRBV6-3 and TRBJ1-5; the D gene is possibly TRBD1 (6 bases). V gave up 6 bases and J gave up 2 bases, with 14 bases separating them. The CDR3 is 15 amino acids. Germline V gene lookup returns CDR1 MNHEY and CDR2 SVGEGT. Here the CDR3 DNA reads TGTGCCAGCAGGACCAGGGGATCTGGCAATCAGCCCCAGCATTTT. Residues: CASRTRGSGNQPQHF.

The gene calls are TRBV5-1 and TRBJ1-2, with D perhaps TRBD1 (5 bases). V gave up 0 bases and J gave up 3 bases, with 12 bases separating them. CDR3 length equals 15 residues. Germline CDR1 and CDR2: SGHRS and YFSETQ. CDR3 nucleotide sequence: TGCGCCAGCAGCTTGGTGGAGGCGGGGGACTATGGCTACACCTTC. It specifies CASSLVEAGDYGYTF.

The chain combines TRBV6-2 or TRBV6-3 with TRBJ1-5; D is unclear. CDR3 length: 11 residues. Germline lookup yields CDR1 MNHEY and CDR2 SVGEGT. The V end lost 5 bases, the J end lost 11 bases, and 10 bases lay between the germline ends. The CDR3 nucleotides are TGTGCCAGCAGTGCGAGCGGGGCCCAGCATTTT. Amino acids: CASSASGAQHF.

This chain uses TRBV7-2 with TRBJ2-1; unclear D gene. The V and J ends lost 5 bases and 8 bases respectively, with 13 bases between them. CDR1 is SGHTA, CDR2 FQGNSA, per germline. This CDR3 has 13 amino acids. In nucleotides, the CDR3 is TGTGCCAGCAGCCGAGCCCGTCAGGATGAGCAGTTCTTC. It is translated as CASSRARQDEQFF.

This clonotype showed up just a few times. The CDR3 here is CAISRDREVGYTF. CDR3 coding DNA: TGTGCCATCAGTCGGGACAGGGAAGTTGGCTACACCTTC. V is TRBV10-3 and J is TRBJ1-2; 9 nucleotides match TRBD1. CDR1 is ENHRY and CDR2 is SYGVKD in the germline V gene. The CDR3 runs 13 residues. V was clipped by 5 bases and J by 7 bases; unmatched bases: 5.

V is TRBV5-1 and J is TRBJ1-6; TRBD1 matches at 8 bases. CDR3 length equals 14 residues. Trimming cost V 4 bases and J 7 bases; bases outside gene matches: 4. Germline values: CDR1 SGHRS, CDR2 YFSETQ. The CDR3 here is CASSRGQENSPLHF. The CDR3 bases are TGCGCCAGCAGCCGGGGACAGGAGAATTCACCCCTCCACTTT.

The chain has TRBV6-6 and TRBJ2-1; TRBD2 agrees at 10 bases. The CDR3 has 16 amino acids. Germline loops: CDR1 MNHNY, CDR2 SVGAGI (reference sequence). The V segment lost 6 bases and the J segment 7 bases; nucleotides outside the gene matches: 12. CDR3 DNA: TGTGCCAGCAGCCAAAAGCGGGAGGGCCCAGGGAATGAGCAGTTCTTC. Its protein is CASSQKREGPGNEQFF.

This rearrangement joins TRBV5-5 to TRBJ2-7; D perhaps matches TRBD2 (6 bases). The J call may be faulty, since TRBJ2-5 better matches the DNA end. This CDR3 has 14 amino acids. The germline V gene has CDR1 SGHKS and CDR2 YYEKEE (reference sequence). For the CDR3, the DNA is TGTGCCAGCAGCCGAAGGGAGGCTCGAGAGACCCAGTACTTC. The encoded protein is CASSRREARETQYF.

The chain is built from TRBV9 and TRBJ2-5, with 8 bases lining up with TRBD1. TRBJ2-7 explains the end of the DNA better; the J call may be wrong. CDR3 length equals 14 residues. Germline CDR1 and CDR2: SGDLS and YYNGEE. The CDR3: CASSGNPGQGEQYF. The CDR3 nucleotides read TGTGCCAGCAGCGGCAACCCCGGACAGGGCGAGCAGTACTTC.

The chain has TRBV24-1 and TRBJ2-5; 8 bases match TRBD1. The CDR3 contains 15 residues. V lost 3 bases and J lost 5; bases outside the gene matches: 7. The germline CDR1 and CDR2 sequences are KGHDR and SFDVKD. CDR3 bases: TGTGCCACCAGTGATACCCCAGGGGGCAGGGAGACCCAGTACTTC. Its translation is CATSDTPGGRETQYF.

The chain links TRBV10-3 to TRBJ2-5; 11 nucleotides agree with TRBD1. The DNA end is a closer match to TRBJ2-7, so the J assignment may be wrong. The CDR3 sequence is 14 residues long. Per germline, CDR1 ENHRY and CDR2 SYGVKD. The chain's CDR3 is CAISAGTGGYEQYF. The CDR3 coding sequence is TGTGCCATCAGTGCCGGGACAGGGGGCTACGAGCAGTACTTC.

The rearrangement uses TRBV11-2 and TRBJ2-4; no clear D. Germline V gene sequence: CDR1 SGHAT, CDR2 FQNNGV. This CDR3 is 16 amino acids long. Trimming stripped 5 bases from V and 9 bases from J, with 23 bases between. CDR3: CASSTRDSFPPFIQYF. CDR3 coding DNA: TGTGCCAGCAGCACCCGTGATAGTTTTCCCCCTTTCATTCAGTACTTC.

This chain uses TRBV12-3 or TRBV12-4 with TRBJ2-5; D is unclear. This CDR3 comprises 12 residues. V was cut by 6 bases and J by 5 bases, with 10 bases left in between. This CDR3 reads CASSRAWETQYF. CDR3 bases: TGTGCCAGCAGCCGAGCCTGGGAGACCCAGTACTTC.

The chain employs TRBV27 and TRBJ1-6; the D gene is possibly TRBD1 (5 bases). The CDR3 extends over 13 amino acids. V lost 8 bases and J 9 bases, leaving 14 bases between the germline ends. From germline, CDR1 is MNHEY and CDR2 SMNVEV (reference sequence). CDR3 nucleotides: TGTGCCAGCGCTAGTTCCGGGGCTTCACCCCTCCACTTT. Residues: CASASSGASPLHF.